A selection of T cell receptor beta chains follows, all from one sample in a study of OX40 agonist ivuxolimab in advanced cancers. Using immunoSEQ multiplex PCR, the repertoire was profiled, and TCRdb retains in-frame clones only, with some absent. The sample lists about 79,000 clones, 92% occurring once. The sequences come from CD4+ or CD8+ T cells sorted from blood, collected in a trial of the OX40 agonist ivuxolimab. The receptors shown here come from an adult with an advanced solid tumor such as melanoma, head and neck, liver or kidney cancer. Each CDR3 is given with its conserved first and last residue. A D gene is named only where the DNA matches it firmly. Only some rows state a clone size, as once, few, many or a class for expanded clones.

j_call: TRBJ2-7; cdr3_length: 15; d_call: TRBD2; clone_size: few; v_call: TRBV5-6; cdr3_nt: TGTGCCAGCAGCTTGGGGGGGACTAGCGGCTACGAGCAGTACTTC; cdr3_aa: CASSLGGTSGYEQYF
j_call: TRBJ2-7; cdr3_length: 11; d_call: TRBD1; clone_size: -; v_call: TRBV11-3; cdr3_nt: TGTGCCAGCACCCGGGACAGCGAGCAGTACTTC; cdr3_aa: CASTRDSEQYF
j_call: TRBJ2-1; cdr3_length: 13; d_call: -; clone_size: -; v_call: TRBV5-1; cdr3_nt: TGCGCCAGCAGCTTGCAACTAGACAGGGAGGGGTTCTTC; cdr3_aa: CASSLQLDREGFF
j_call: TRBJ1-3; cdr3_length: 14; d_call: -; clone_size: -; v_call: TRBV7-3; cdr3_nt: TGTGCCAGCAAGTCTGACCCCTCTGGAAACACCATATATTTT; cdr3_aa: CASKSDPSGNTIYF
j_call: TRBJ2-5; cdr3_length: 14; d_call: -; clone_size: -; v_call: TRBV5-1; cdr3_nt: TGCGCCAGCAGCTTTGGGGTAATACAAGAGACCCAGTACTTC; cdr3_aa: CASSFGVIQETQYF
j_call: TRBJ2-1; cdr3_length: 14; d_call: TRBD1; clone_size: -; v_call: TRBV7-8; cdr3_nt: TGTGCCAGCAGCTCTACAGGGGGCTACAATGAGCAGTTCTTC; cdr3_aa: CASSSTGGYNEQFF
j_call: TRBJ2-7; cdr3_length: 16; d_call: TRBD1; clone_size: -; v_call: TRBV15; cdr3_nt: TGTGCCACCAGCGGATGGGGGACAGGGGAGTTCTACGAGCAGTACTTC; cdr3_aa: CATSGWGTGEFYEQYF
j_call: TRBJ2-3; cdr3_length: 15; d_call: -; clone_size: -; v_call: TRBV7-3; cdr3_nt: TGTGCCAGCAGCCTACCGGGAGACGGCACAGATACGCAGTATTTT; cdr3_aa: CASSLPGDGTDTQYF
j_call: TRBJ2-1; cdr3_length: 15; d_call: -; clone_size: -; v_call: TRBV9; cdr3_nt: TGTGCCAGCAGCGTCCAGGGCAGCTCCTACAATGAGCAGTTCTTC; cdr3_aa: CASSVQGSSYNEQFF
j_call: TRBJ2-7; cdr3_length: 15; d_call: -; clone_size: -; v_call: TRBV18; cdr3_nt: TGTGCCAGCTCACCAGGAAGACAGGTGGTCTACGAGCAGTACTTC; cdr3_aa: CASSPGRQVVYEQYF
j_call: TRBJ1-3; cdr3_length: 16; d_call: -; clone_size: -; v_call: TRBV6-1; cdr3_nt: TGTGCCAGCAGTGTAACGGGCTTTAACGTTGGAAACACCATATATTTT; cdr3_aa: CASSVTGFNVGNTIYF
j_call: TRBJ2-3; cdr3_length: 16; d_call: TRBD2; clone_size: -; v_call: TRBV18; cdr3_nt: TGTGCCAGCTCCACGTTGACTAGCGGGAGCACAGATACGCAGTATTTT; cdr3_aa: CASSTLTSGSTDTQYF
j_call: TRBJ2-7; cdr3_length: 14; d_call: -; clone_size: few; v_call: TRBV27; cdr3_nt: TGTGCCAGCAGAGCCTCCGGGCGGTCCTACGAGCAGTACTTC; cdr3_aa: CASRASGRSYEQYF
j_call: TRBJ1-1; cdr3_length: 13; d_call: -; clone_size: -; v_call: TRBV11-2; cdr3_nt: TGTGCCAGCAGCTTATCGGGCCAGACTGAAGCTTTCTTT; cdr3_aa: CASSLSGQTEAFF
j_call: TRBJ1-1; cdr3_length: 15; d_call: -; clone_size: once; v_call: TRBV4-1; cdr3_nt: TGCGCCAGCAGCCGTCAAGACTCGGAAGGGGATGAAGCTTTCTTT; cdr3_aa: CASSRQDSEGDEAFF
j_call: TRBJ2-7; cdr3_length: 12; d_call: -; clone_size: -; v_call: TRBV6-6; cdr3_nt: TGTGCCAGCAGCCCGGAGGGGTTCGAGCAGTACTTC; cdr3_aa: CASSPEGFEQYF
j_call: TRBJ1-2; cdr3_length: 12; d_call: -; clone_size: -; v_call: TRBV4-2; cdr3_nt: TGTGCCAGCAGCCAAGAAAACTATGGCTACACCTTC; cdr3_aa: CASSQENYGYTF
j_call: TRBJ2-5; cdr3_length: 11; d_call: -; clone_size: few; v_call: TRBV14; cdr3_nt: TGTGCCAGCAGCCAAGTAGAGACCCAGTACTTC; cdr3_aa: CASSQVETQYF
j_call: TRBJ1-3; cdr3_length: 15; d_call: -; clone_size: -; v_call: TRBV19; cdr3_nt: TGTGCCAGTAGTATAAGGACAGTAACTGGAAACACCATATATTTT; cdr3_aa: CASSIRTVTGNTIYF
j_call: TRBJ1-1; cdr3_length: 12; d_call: -; clone_size: -; v_call: TRBV6-6; cdr3_nt: TGTGCCAGCAGTTACTCTGGACATGAAGCTTTCTTT; cdr3_aa: CASSYSGHEAFF
j_call: TRBJ2-1; cdr3_length: 13; d_call: -; clone_size: -; v_call: TRBV18; cdr3_nt: TGTGCCAGCTCACGCGGTCAGGACAATGAGCAGTTCTTC; cdr3_aa: CASSRGQDNEQFF
j_call: TRBJ1-5; cdr3_length: 15; d_call: TRBD1; clone_size: -; v_call: TRBV2; cdr3_nt: TGTGCCAGCCAATACCAGGGGGGAAGGAATCAGCCCCAGCATTTT; cdr3_aa: CASQYQGGRNQPQHF
j_call: TRBJ1-1; cdr3_length: 16; d_call: -; clone_size: -; v_call: TRBV9; cdr3_nt: TGTGCCAGCAGCGTAGTAGCGAAACAGGGAGACACTGAAGCTTTCTTT; cdr3_aa: CASSVVAKQGDTEAFF
j_call: TRBJ1-2; cdr3_length: 16; d_call: -; clone_size: -; v_call: TRBV28; cdr3_nt: TGTGCCAGCAGTCCAAAGGGCAGGGAAGTTTTCTATGGCTACACCTTC; cdr3_aa: CASSPKGREVFYGYTF
j_call: TRBJ1-1; cdr3_length: 12; d_call: TRBD1; clone_size: -; v_call: TRBV29-1; cdr3_nt: TGCAGCGTTTGGGACAGTTACACTGAAGCTTTCTTT; cdr3_aa: CSVWDSYTEAFF
j_call: TRBJ1-5; cdr3_length: 16; d_call: -; clone_size: -; v_call: TRBV7-2; cdr3_nt: TGTGCCAGCAGCCCACTCCGGGACGCTAGCAATCAGCCCCAGCATTTT; cdr3_aa: CASSPLRDASNQPQHF
j_call: TRBJ2-5; cdr3_length: 14; d_call: -; clone_size: -; v_call: TRBV4-3; cdr3_nt: TGCGCCAGCAGCCTAACAGGGATTGGTGAGACCCAGTACTTC; cdr3_aa: CASSLTGIGETQYF
j_call: TRBJ2-1; cdr3_length: 18; d_call: TRBD2; clone_size: -; v_call: TRBV5-1; cdr3_nt: TGCGCCAGCAGCTTGGTCCGAGTGGGACTAGCGGGAGTGGGGGAGCAGTTCTTC; cdr3_aa: CASSLVRVGLAGVGEQFF
j_call: TRBJ2-5; cdr3_length: 14; d_call: TRBD1; clone_size: -; v_call: TRBV6-6; cdr3_nt: TGTGCCGGACGGGACAGGGGGCGCGGAGAGACCCAGTACTTC; cdr3_aa: CAGRDRGRGETQYF
j_call: TRBJ2-5; cdr3_length: 15; d_call: TRBD2; clone_size: once; v_call: TRBV30; cdr3_nt: TGTGCCTGGACTAACAACCGGGGGGGTAAAGAGACCCAGTACTTC; cdr3_aa: CAWTNNRGGKETQYF
j_call: TRBJ2-3; cdr3_length: 19; d_call: TRBD2; clone_size: -; v_call: TRBV5-4; cdr3_nt: TGTGCCAGCAGCTTGGGGGCTAGACTAGCAGATAGAAACACAGATACGCAGTATTTT; cdr3_aa: CASSLGARLADRNTDTQYF
j_call: TRBJ2-7; cdr3_length: 13; d_call: -; clone_size: -; v_call: TRBV11-2; cdr3_nt: TGTGCCAGCAGCTTAGGCTACATCCACGAGCAGTACTTC; cdr3_aa: CASSLGYIHEQYF
j_call: TRBJ2-3; cdr3_length: 16; d_call: TRBD1; clone_size: -; v_call: TRBV7-9; cdr3_nt: TGTGCCAGCAGCTTAGCGGGACAGGGGGCGGTAGATACGCAGTATTTT; cdr3_aa: CASSLAGQGAVDTQYF
j_call: TRBJ2-7; cdr3_length: 15; d_call: -; clone_size: -; v_call: TRBV5-4; cdr3_nt: TGTGCCAGCAGCACCCTAAGGAGGAGCTCCTACGAGCAGTACTTC; cdr3_aa: CASSTLRRSSYEQYF
j_call: TRBJ2-7; cdr3_length: 15; d_call: TRBD1; clone_size: -; v_call: TRBV14; cdr3_nt: TGTGCCAGCAGCCAAGGACAGGGCCGATACTACGAGCAGTACTTC; cdr3_aa: CASSQGQGRYYEQYF
j_call: TRBJ2-1; cdr3_length: 14; d_call: -; clone_size: -; v_call: TRBV2; cdr3_nt: TGTGCCAGCACCGAGGGTCTAGGTTACAATGAGCAGTTCTTC; cdr3_aa: CASTEGLGYNEQFF
j_call: TRBJ2-7; cdr3_length: 15; d_call: TRBD1; clone_size: -; v_call: TRBV28; cdr3_nt: TGTGCCAGCAGTTTGAGTGGGACAGGGCTCCTCGAGCAGTACTTC; cdr3_aa: CASSLSGTGLLEQYF